Below are 31 T cell receptor beta chains sequenced from a single sample in a study of blood T cell repertoires in COVID-19. Some clones are missing from TCRdb's copy, which holds only in-frame ones; the method was immunoSEQ multiplex PCR. The table has approximately 84,000 clones, more than 65% seen once. The specimen was peripheral blood. These receptors were collected from a human donor in a cohort sampled during active COVID-19.

This clone has only a few counts. The chain links TRBV4-1 to TRBJ2-6, with D maybe TRBD1 (5 bases). V lost 4 bases to trimming and J lost 3 bases, with 19 bases between them. The CDR3 covers 18 residues. CDR1 is MGHRA and CDR2 is YSYEKL in the germline V gene. The CDR3 DNA reads TGCGCCAGCAGCCGGACGGACACCGGACCGGGTGGGGCCAACGTCCTGACTTTC. Translation: CASSRTDTGPGGANVLTF.

J is TRBJ2-5 and V is TRBV9; no definite D call. This CDR3 spans 14 amino acids. Trimming left V 0 bases short and J 6 bases short, with 12 bases between. The germline V gene encodes CDR1 SGDLS and CDR2 YYNGEE. The chain's CDR3 is CASSVDSGGKTQYF. CDR3 bases: TGTGCCAGCAGCGTAGATAGTGGCGGAAAGACCCAGTACTTC.

The CDR3 sequence is CASRKGTSGGRTSYEQYF. In DNA, the CDR3 is TGTGCCAGTAGAAAAGGTACTAGCGGGGGGCGAACGTCCTACGAGCAGTACTTC. The chain employs TRBV19 and TRBJ2-7; 12 bases agree with TRBD2. The CDR3 runs to 18 residues. Germline V gene data show CDR1 as LNHDA and CDR2 as SQIVND (reference sequence). The V gene end was trimmed by 6 bases and the J gene end by 1 base; junction bases not matched to a gene: 13.

The CDR3 nucleotides are TGTGCCAGCACCGGGGGAGGGGGTGGCAATCAGCCCCAGCATTTT. This sequence encodes CASTGGGGGNQPQHF. This chain links TRBV6-5 with TRBJ1-5; perhaps TRBD1 as D (6 bases). CDR1 is MNHEY and CDR2 is SVGAGI in the germline V gene. Between the trimmed V and J ends, which lost 7 bases and 2 bases, there was a span of 15 bases. The CDR3 is 15 residues long.

The rearrangement joins TRBV30 to TRBJ2-3, with a weak D call TRBD1 (5 bases). Germline CDR1 GTSNPN, CDR2 SVGIG (reference sequence). The CDR3 loop spans 13 amino acids. V lost 2 bases, J lost 7 bases, and 13 bases lay in between. This CDR3 is CAWSIGQINTQYF. The CDR3 coding sequence is TGTGCCTGGAGTATCGGACAAATAAATACGCAGTATTTT.

The sample holds a few counts of this clone. CDR3 nucleotide sequence: TGTGCCAGCAGCTTAGAGTACAGCAACAATGAGCAGTTCTTC. It codes for CASSLEYSNNEQFF. V usage is TRBV7-3 and J usage is TRBJ2-1; D uncertain. CDR1 and CDR2 from the germline V gene are SGHTA and FQGTGA. The V end lost 2 bases, the J end lost 5 bases, and 10 bases lay between the germline ends. This CDR3 is built from 14 residues.

The V gene is TRBV28, the J gene TRBJ1-2; 8 nucleotides align to TRBD1. The junction had 4 bases not matched to a gene; V was cut back by 2 bases and J by 8 bases. The CDR3 length is 13 residues. The germline gives CDR1 MDHEN, CDR2 SYDVKM. The CDR3 loop is CASSLQGALGYTF. The CDR3 nucleotides are TGTGCCAGCAGTTTACAGGGGGCTTTGGGCTACACCTTC.

The chain couples TRBV7-9 to TRBJ2-3; 7 nucleotides match TRBD2. Germline V lookup: CDR1 SEHNR, CDR2 FQNEAQ (reference sequence). V lost 5 bases and J lost 2; bases outside the gene matches: 7. CDR3 length equals 15 residues. This CDR3 is CASSGLGGITDTQYF. The CDR3 nucleotides are TGTGCCAGCAGCGGACTAGGAGGGATCACAGATACGCAGTATTTT. Using reference TRBV7-9 and TRBJ2-3 for the parts outside the CDR3, the full variable domain is DTGVSQNPRHKITKRGQNVTFRCDPISEHNRLYWYRQTLGQGPEFLTYFQNEAQLEKSRLLSDRFSAERPKGSFSTLEIQRTEQGDSAMYLCASSGLGGITDTQYFGPGTRLTVL.

The V call is TRBV19, the J call TRBJ2-5; 8 bases line up with TRBD1. The V and J ends lost 3 bases and 7 bases, in that order; junction bases with no gene match: 10. The V gene's germline CDR1 is LNHDA and CDR2 SQIVND (reference sequence). The CDR3 covers 15 residues. DNA for the CDR3: TGTGCCAGTAGTATCGGGCAGGGGGCCCTAAGGACCCAGTACTTC. Translation gives CASSIGQGALRTQYF. The full variable domain, completed using reference TRBV19 and TRBJ2-5, is DGGITQSPKYLFRKEGQNVTLSCEQNLNHDAMYWYRQDPGQGLRLIYYSQIVNDFQKGDIAEGYSVSREKKESFPLTVTSAQKNPTAFYLCASSIGQGALRTQYFGPGTRLLVL.

The chain uses TRBV28 and TRBJ1-3; a weak D match, TRBD1 (5 bases). The germline V gene encodes CDR1 MDHEN and CDR2 SYDVKM. Trimming took 7 bases from V and 0 from J, leaving 13 bases between them. This CDR3 comprises 15 residues. CDR3 amino acids: CASTVVTGSGNTIYF. CDR3 nucleotide sequence: TGTGCCAGCACCGTTGTTACAGGCTCTGGAAACACCATATATTTT.

This clone was detected once. The genes are TRBV24-1 and TRBJ2-3; TRBD2 aligns across 12 bases. This CDR3 spans 17 amino acids. Germline lookup yields CDR1 KGHDR and CDR2 SFDVKD. V was clipped by 3 bases and J by 3 bases; unmatched bases: 6. CDR3 sequence reads: CATSDRTSGIGTDTQYF. The CDR3 DNA follows: TGTGCCACCAGTGATCGGACTAGCGGGATCGGGACAGATACGCAGTATTTT.

J is TRBJ2-3 and V is TRBV28; 9 bases map to TRBD2. The CDR3 extends over 14 amino acids. Germline-derived CDR1 and CDR2 are MDHEN and SYDVKM. Trimming removed 5 bases from V and 2 bases from J; junction bases left unmatched: 2. CDR3: CASSPSGNTDTQYF. CDR3 DNA: TGTGCCAGCAGTCCTAGCGGGAACACAGATACGCAGTATTTT.

The CDR3 sequence: CASTPAGGFTDTQYF. In DNA form, the CDR3 reads TGTGCCAGCACTCCCGCGGGAGGGTTCACAGATACGCAGTATTTT. This rearrangement joins TRBV6-5 to TRBJ2-3; 9 bases map to TRBD2. The CDR3 spans 15 residues. Germline V gives CDR1 MNHEY, CDR2 SVGAGI. Unmatched junction bases numbered 7, after V lost 7 bases and J lost 2 bases.

V gene TRBV28 combines with J gene TRBJ2-1; TRBD2 agrees at 9 bases. The junction had 11 bases not matched to a gene; V was cut back by 2 bases and J by 9 bases. Germline CDR1 is MDHEN and CDR2 is SYDVKM. The CDR3 length is 16 residues. The CDR3 loop reads CASSLTPPAGGFEQFF. CDR3 bases: TGTGCCAGCAGTTTAACCCCCCCAGCGGGGGGCTTTGAGCAGTTCTTC.

The CDR3 region has the DNA TGTGCCAGTAGTACGACAGGGGATAAAGGTTCACCCCTCCACTTT. Its protein is CASSTTGDKGSPLHF. The chain uses TRBV19 and TRBJ1-6; 8 bases align to TRBD1. This CDR3 spans 15 amino acids. Per germline, CDR1 LNHDA and CDR2 SQIVND (reference sequence). The V and J ends lost 4 bases and 9 bases, in that order; junction bases with no gene match: 8.

The gene calls are TRBV7-3 and TRBJ1-1; TRBD1 agrees at 8 bases. The germline gives CDR1 SGHTA, CDR2 FQGTGA. The CDR3 runs 17 residues. Trimming at V came to 1 base and at J to 2 bases, leaving 9 bases not matched to a gene. This CDR3 reads CASSLSYGTGENTEAFF. Written as DNA, the CDR3 is TGTGCCAGCAGCTTAAGCTACGGGACAGGAGAAAACACTGAAGCTTTCTTT.

The chain links TRBV2 to TRBJ2-2; a possible D gene is TRBD1 (6 bases). Trimming left V 6 bases short and J 0 bases short, with 11 bases between. There are 15 residues in the CDR3. CDR1 is SNHLY and CDR2 is FYNNEI in the germline V gene. The CDR3: CASREDRPNTGELFF. CDR3 nucleotide sequence: TGTGCCAGCAGAGAGGACAGACCGAACACCGGGGAGCTGTTTTTT.

This clone was found once. The chain uses TRBV7-2 and TRBJ2-3; 10 nucleotides align to TRBD2. V gave up 3 bases and J gave up 6 bases; unmatched junction bases: 9. Germline V gene lookup returns CDR1 SGHTA and CDR2 FQGNSA. There are 16 residues in the CDR3. In nucleotides, the CDR3 is TGTGCCAGCAGCTTCTCCCCGGGACTAGCGAGGGATACGCAGTATTTT. This translates into CASSFSPGLARDTQYF.

This chain links TRBV2 with TRBJ2-6; 11 bases fit TRBD1. The length of the CDR3 is 17 residues. V lost 5 bases and J lost 0; bases outside the gene matches: 3. Germline CDR1 SNHLY, CDR2 FYNNEI. CDR3 in DNA: TGTGCCAGCAGTTCCGGGACAGGGGGCTCTGGGGCCAACGTCCTGACTTTC. Its protein is CASSSGTGGSGANVLTF.

This clone appeared a single time. The chain joins TRBV13 to TRBJ2-1; weak D call: TRBD1 (6 bases). The CDR3 is 14 residues long. V lost 6 bases to trimming and J lost 4 bases, with 13 bases between them. Germline V CDR1 and CDR2: PRHDT, FYEKMQ (reference sequence). The CDR3 is CASSPGVGYNEQFF. The CDR3 DNA reads as TGTGCCAGCAGTCCAGGGGTGGGGTACAATGAGCAGTTCTTC.

This clone was seen just once. The chain has TRBV5-4 and TRBJ2-6, with D possibly TRBD1 on 6 matching bases. The germline V gene encodes CDR1 SGHNT and CDR2 YYREEE (reference sequence). The CDR3 covers 19 residues. Trimming took off 4 bases at V and 0 bases at J, with 20 bases between the two ends. CDR3: CASSQKGTTSSSGANVLTF. The CDR3 region has the DNA TGTGCCAGCAGCCAAAAAGGGACAACGAGTTCCTCTGGGGCCAACGTCCTGACTTTC.

V is TRBV20-1 and J is TRBJ2-1, with D perhaps TRBD2 (5 bases). CDR3 length: 12 residues. Trimming stripped 3 bases from V and 10 bases from J, with 13 bases between. Germline loops: CDR1 DFQATT, CDR2 SNEGSKA (reference sequence). CDR3 region: CSASTASREQFF. The CDR3 DNA reads TGCAGTGCTAGTACGGCTAGCCGGGAGCAGTTCTTC.

This clone was seen a handful of times. The J gene is TRBJ1-3, the V gene TRBV7-6, with D hard to call. CDR3 length: 13 residues. The ends were cut back, 4 bases at V and 0 bases at J, with 4 bases in the middle. Germline CDR1 SGHVS, CDR2 FNYEAQ. CDR3 nucleotide sequence: TGTGCCAGCAGCTCAGGCTCTGGAAACACCATATATTTT. Protein product: CASSSGSGNTIYF.

The CDR3 DNA reads TGTGCCAGTAGCCTAATGACTAGCGGTACAAGAGAGACCCAGTACTTC. Amino acids: CASSLMTSGTRETQYF. The chain has TRBV19 and TRBJ2-5, with 9 bases identical to TRBD2. J lost 4 bases, V lost 6 bases, and 12 bases had no gene match. CDR3 size: 16 residues. Germline V gene lookup returns CDR1 LNHDA and CDR2 SQIVND (reference sequence). Full variable domain (missing parts from reference TRBV19 and TRBJ2-5): DGGITQSPKYLFRKEGQNVTLSCEQNLNHDAMYWYRQDPGQGLRLIYYSQIVNDFQKGDIAEGYSVSREKKESFPLTVTSAQKNPTAFYLCASSLMTSGTRETQYFGPGTRLLVL.

A single count supports this clone. The chain carries TRBV28 and TRBJ1-1; 8 bases line up with TRBD1. J lost 0 bases, V lost 8 bases, and 2 bases had no gene match. The CDR3 covers 13 residues. CDR1 is MDHEN and CDR2 is SYDVKM in the germline V gene. The CDR3 here is CASVQGVNTEAFF. The CDR3, as DNA: TGTGCCAGCGTACAGGGGGTGAACACTGAAGCTTTCTTT.

This chain joins TRBV6-5 and TRBJ1-1, with D possibly being TRBD1 (6 bases). Germline V gene sequence: CDR1 MNHEY, CDR2 SVGAGI. There are 14 residues in the CDR3. V was trimmed by 6 bases and J by 1 base, leaving 12 bases between them. The CDR3 sequence: CASSLSTGNTEAFF. As DNA, the CDR3 is TGTGCCAGCAGCTTATCGACAGGGAACACTGAAGCTTTCTTT.

The V gene is TRBV4-1, the J gene TRBJ1-1; possibly TRBD1 for D (6 bases). Trimming took 2 bases from V and 6 from J, leaving 16 bases between them. CDR1 is MGHRA and CDR2 is YSYEKL in the germline V gene. The length of the CDR3 is 15 residues. CDR3 sequence: CASSQLTGVSAEAFF. CDR3 DNA: TGCGCCAGCAGCCAACTGACAGGAGTGAGCGCTGAAGCTTTCTTT.

This rearrangement joins TRBV23-1 to TRBJ2-5; 11 nucleotides line up with TRBD1. TRBV23-1 carries the ORF label, with uncertain function. The CDR3 covers 18 residues. With 1 base clipped from V and 4 bases from J, the junction kept 11 bases outside the gene matches. DNA for the CDR3: TGCGCCAGCAGTCAATGGACAGGGGGCTTGGACGGACGAGAGACCCAGTACTTC. This translates into CASSQWTGGLDGRETQYF.

This clone was found once. The chain recombines TRBV27 with TRBJ1-1; 7 bases agree with TRBD1. CDR3 length equals 13 residues. V lost 5 bases to trimming and J lost 6 bases; unmatched junction nucleotides: 6. The V gene's germline CDR1 is MNHEY and CDR2 SMNVEV (reference sequence). This CDR3 reads CASSGQVGAEAFF. The CDR3 DNA reads TGTGCCAGCAGTGGACAGGTTGGGGCTGAAGCTTTCTTT.

This clone was seen only a few times. The J gene is TRBJ1-1, the V gene TRBV7-8; a possible D gene is TRBD1 (6 bases). V lost 1 base and J lost 11, with 14 bases in between. This CDR3 region has 13 residues. CDR1 and CDR2 (germline): SGHVS, FQNEAQ. In nucleotides, the CDR3 is TGTGCCAGCAGCTTAGATGCTACAGGGCGGGCTTTCTTT. Its protein product is CASSLDATGRAFF.

This chain links TRBV5-4 with TRBJ2-6; 7 positions agree with TRBD1. CDR1 SGHNT and CDR2 YYREEE come from the germline V gene (reference sequence). V gave up 4 bases and J gave up 0 bases; unmatched junction bases: 4. The CDR3 consists of 16 residues. The CDR3 region is CASSATGNSGANVLTF. The CDR3 DNA reads TGTGCCAGCAGCGCGACAGGGAACTCTGGGGCCAACGTCCTGACTTTC.